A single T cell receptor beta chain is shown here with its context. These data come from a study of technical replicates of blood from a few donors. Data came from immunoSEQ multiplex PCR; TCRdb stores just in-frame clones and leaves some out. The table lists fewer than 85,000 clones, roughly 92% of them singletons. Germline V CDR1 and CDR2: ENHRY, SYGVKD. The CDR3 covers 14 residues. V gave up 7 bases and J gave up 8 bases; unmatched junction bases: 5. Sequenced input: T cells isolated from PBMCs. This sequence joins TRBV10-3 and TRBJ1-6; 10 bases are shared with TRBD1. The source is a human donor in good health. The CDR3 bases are TGTGCCATCAAATTAGGGACAGGGGATTCACCCCTCCACTTT. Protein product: CAIKLGTGDSPLHF.